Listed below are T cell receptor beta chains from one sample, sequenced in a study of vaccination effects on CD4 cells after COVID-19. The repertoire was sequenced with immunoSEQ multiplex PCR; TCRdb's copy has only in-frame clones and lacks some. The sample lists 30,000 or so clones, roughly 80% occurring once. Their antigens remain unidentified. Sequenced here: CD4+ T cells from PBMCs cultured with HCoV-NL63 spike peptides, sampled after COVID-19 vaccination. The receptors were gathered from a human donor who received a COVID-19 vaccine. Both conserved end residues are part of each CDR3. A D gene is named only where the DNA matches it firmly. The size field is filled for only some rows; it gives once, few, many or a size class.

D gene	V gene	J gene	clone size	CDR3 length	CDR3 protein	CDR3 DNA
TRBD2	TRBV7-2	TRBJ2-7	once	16	CASSLVGGRASYEQYF	TGTGCCAGCAGCTTAGTTGGCGGGAGGGCCTCCTACGAGCAGTACTTC
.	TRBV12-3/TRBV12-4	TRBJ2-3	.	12	CASRRPTDTQYF	TGTGCCAGCAGGAGACCCACAGATACGCAGTATTTT
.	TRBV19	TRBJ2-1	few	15	CATKSFRGSYNEQFF	TGTGCCACCAAATCATTCCGGGGCTCCTACAATGAGCAGTTCTTC
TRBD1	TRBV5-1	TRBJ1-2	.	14	CASSPDRGLGGYTF	TGCGCCAGCAGCCCGGACAGGGGGCTTGGTGGCTACACCTTC
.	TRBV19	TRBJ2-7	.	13	CASSNHGSYEQYF	TGTGCCAGTAGTAATCACGGAAGCTACGAGCAGTACTTC
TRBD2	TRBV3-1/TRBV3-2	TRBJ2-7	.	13	CASSRLAGDEQYF	TGTGCCAGCAGCCGACTAGCGGGAGACGAGCAGTACTTC
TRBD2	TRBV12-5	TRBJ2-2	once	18	CASGLDPSSGGRTGELFF	TGTGCTAGTGGTTTGGATCCTAGCTCGGGAGGTCGGACCGGGGAGCTGTTTTTT
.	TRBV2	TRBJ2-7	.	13	CATTGIPGYEQYF	TGTGCCACCACCGGGATCCCAGGCTACGAGCAGTACTTC
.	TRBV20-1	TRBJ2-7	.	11	CSATRTYEQYF	TGCAGTGCAACCCGGACTTACGAGCAGTACTTC
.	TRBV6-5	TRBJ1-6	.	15	CASRTGSSYNSPLHF	TGTGCCAGCAGAACAGGGAGCTCCTATAATTCACCCCTCCACTTT
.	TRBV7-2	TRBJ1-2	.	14	CASSLRTLNYGYTF	TGTGCCAGCAGCTTACGGACACTTAACTATGGCTACACCTTC
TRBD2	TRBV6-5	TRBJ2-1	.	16	CASSLNVGGGAGEQFF	TGTGCCAGCAGTTTGAACGTCGGCGGGGGGGCCGGTGAGCAGTTCTTC
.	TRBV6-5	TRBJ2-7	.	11	CASSGYYEQYF	TGTGCCAGCAGCGGGTACTACGAGCAGTACTTC
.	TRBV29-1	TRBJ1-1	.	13	CSVEGQMNTEAFF	TGCAGCGTTGAAGGGCAGATGAACACTGAAGCTTTCTTT
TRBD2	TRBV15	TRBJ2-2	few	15	CATSTQRENTGELFF	TGTGCCACCAGCACCCAGCGGGAGAACACCGGGGAGCTGTTTTTT
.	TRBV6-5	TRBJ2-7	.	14	CASSSQGLSSEQYF	TGTGCCAGCAGTTCGCAGGGGCTGTCTTCCGAGCAGTACTTC
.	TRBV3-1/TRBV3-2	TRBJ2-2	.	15	CASSQHVGNTGELFF	TGTGCCAGCAGCCAACATGTGGGAAACACCGGGGAGCTGTTTTTT
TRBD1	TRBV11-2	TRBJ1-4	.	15	CASSSRDRRGEKLFF	TGTGCCAGCAGCTCCCGGGACAGGAGGGGTGAAAAACTGTTTTTT
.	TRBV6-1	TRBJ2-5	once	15	CASSELGPPQETQYF	TGTGCCAGCAGTGAACTAGGGCCCCCCCAAGAGACCCAGTACTTC
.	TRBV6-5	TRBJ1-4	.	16	CASSYSPVQGGEKLFF	TGTGCCAGCAGTTACTCGCCCGTACAGGGTGGTGAAAAACTGTTTTTT
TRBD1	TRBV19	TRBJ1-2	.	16	CASSRDRGPGGYGYTF	TGTGCCAGTAGTCGGGACAGGGGGCCCGGAGGCTATGGCTACACCTTC
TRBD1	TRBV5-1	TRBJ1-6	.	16	CASSLAGQGANSPLHF	TGCGCCAGCAGCTTGGCCGGACAGGGGGCAAATTCACCCCTCCACTTT
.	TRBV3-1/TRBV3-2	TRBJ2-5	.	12	CASSQEGETQYF	TGTGCCAGCAGCCAAGAGGGAGAGACCCAGTACTTC
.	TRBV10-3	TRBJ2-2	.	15	CAITAGTDTTGELFF	TGTGCCATCACCGCCGGGACCGATACTACCGGGGAGCTGTTTTTT
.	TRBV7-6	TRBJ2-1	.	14	CASSLFYGDNEQFF	TGTGCCAGCAGCTTATTCTACGGAGACAATGAGCAGTTCTTC
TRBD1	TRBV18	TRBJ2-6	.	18	CASSPIRTGPSGANVLTF	TGTGCCAGCTCACCGATCCGGACAGGGCCCTCTGGGGCCAACGTCCTGACTTTC
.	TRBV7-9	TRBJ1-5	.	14	CASSRGQSNQPQHF	TGTGCCAGCAGCCGTGGACAGAGCAATCAGCCCCAGCATTTT